The rows below give T cell receptor beta chains drawn from one sample of a study of brain metastases from non-small cell lung cancer. Clones were sequenced by immunoSEQ multiplex PCR, and TCRdb holds only the in-frame ones, with some missing. The table lists more than 4,000 clones, 88% of them singletons. Sample: tissue from a brain metastasis. Receptors were obtained from a donor aged 40 or over with non-small cell lung cancer. Both conserved end residues are part of each CDR3. Fields, in order: V gene, J gene, D gene, clone size, CDR3 protein, CDR3 DNA. The D gene is left open where the match is weak. Size is omitted from some rows. Given values are once, few, many or a class for expanded clones.

V gene: TRBV7-3
J gene: TRBJ1-1
D gene: .
clone size: .
CDR3 protein: CASSSYRVGTPTEAFF
CDR3 DNA: TGTGCCAGCAGCTCGTACAGGGTCGGTACGCCGACTGAAGCTTTCTTT

V gene: TRBV11-3
J gene: TRBJ1-4
D gene: .
clone size: .
CDR3 protein: CASKRRGETPPREKLFF
CDR3 DNA: TGTGCCAGCAAAAGGAGGGGGGAGACCCCACCACGGGAAAAACTGTTTTTT

V gene: TRBV11-1
J gene: TRBJ2-3
D gene: .
clone size: .
CDR3 protein: CASSKGDTQYF
CDR3 DNA: TGTGCCAGCAGCAAGGGGGATACGCAGTATTTT

V gene: TRBV29-1
J gene: TRBJ2-7
D gene: .
clone size: .
CDR3 protein: CSVASGAYEQYF
CDR3 DNA: TGCAGCGTTGCTTCAGGGGCTTACGAGCAGTACTTC

V gene: TRBV7-9
J gene: TRBJ1-2
D gene: TRBD1
clone size: .
CDR3 protein: CASSLSTGWGYGYTF
CDR3 DNA: TGTGCCAGCAGCCTTTCGACAGGGTGGGGCTATGGCTACACCTTC

V gene: TRBV7-2
J gene: TRBJ1-6
D gene: .
clone size: .
CDR3 protein: CASSLGGFRNSPLHF
CDR3 DNA: TGTGCCAGCAGCTTAGGGGGCTTCAGGAATTCACCCCTCCACTTT

V gene: TRBV5-5
J gene: TRBJ1-5
D gene: .
clone size: .
CDR3 protein: CASSPRGAGNQPQHF
CDR3 DNA: TGTGCCAGCAGCCCGCGGGGGGCCGGCAATCAGCCCCAGCATTTT

V gene: TRBV4-1
J gene: TRBJ2-7
D gene: .
clone size: .
CDR3 protein: CASSPLWQGSYEQYF
CDR3 DNA: TGCGCCAGCAGCCCCCTCTGGCAGGGTTCCTACGAGCAGTACTTC

V gene: TRBV2
J gene: TRBJ2-2
D gene: .
clone size: .
CDR3 protein: CAAGAENTGELFF
CDR3 DNA: TGTGCCGCAGGAGCAGAGAACACCGGGGAGCTGTTTTTT

V gene: TRBV28
J gene: TRBJ1-2
D gene: TRBD1
clone size: .
CDR3 protein: CASNPQYRGNGYTF
CDR3 DNA: TGTGCCAGCAACCCGCAATACAGGGGTAATGGCTACACCTTC

V gene: TRBV7-7
J gene: TRBJ2-7
D gene: .
clone size: .
CDR3 protein: CASSLRSGGFYEQYF
CDR3 DNA: TGTGCCAGCAGCTTAAGGTCTGGGGGCTTCTACGAGCAGTACTTC

V gene: TRBV6-2/TRBV6-3
J gene: TRBJ2-7
D gene: .
clone size: .
CDR3 protein: CASSKGQFYEQYF
CDR3 DNA: TGTGCCAGCAGCAAAGGACAGTTCTACGAGCAGTACTTC

V gene: TRBV7-3
J gene: TRBJ2-3
D gene: .
clone size: large
CDR3 protein: CASSSGLFTDTQYF
CDR3 DNA: TGTGCCAGCAGCTCGGGACTGTTCACAGATACGCAGTATTTT

V gene: TRBV6-5
J gene: TRBJ2-5
D gene: TRBD2
clone size: once
CDR3 protein: CASAYQAGAQETQYF
CDR3 DNA: TGTGCCAGCGCCTACCAAGCGGGAGCCCAAGAGACCCAGTACTTC

V gene: TRBV15
J gene: TRBJ2-2
D gene: .
clone size: .
CDR3 protein: CATSRDSPETGELFF
CDR3 DNA: TGTGCCACCAGCAGGGACTCGCCAGAGACCGGGGAGCTGTTTTTT

V gene: TRBV5-1
J gene: TRBJ2-7
D gene: .
clone size: .
CDR3 protein: CASSLTGPYEQYF
CDR3 DNA: TGCGCCAGCAGCTTGACAGGCCCCTACGAGCAGTACTTT

V gene: TRBV10-3
J gene: TRBJ1-6
D gene: .
clone size: .
CDR3 protein: CAISEAGTPLHF
CDR3 DNA: TGTGCCATCAGTGAGGCAGGGACTCCCCTCCACTTT

V gene: TRBV25-1
J gene: TRBJ2-1
D gene: .
clone size: .
CDR3 protein: CASSDQYSDSSYNEQFF
CDR3 DNA: TGTGCCAGCAGTGATCAATATAGCGACAGCTCCTACAATGAGCAGTTCTTC

V gene: TRBV7-6
J gene: TRBJ1-2
D gene: .
clone size: once
CDR3 protein: CASSLRDLEGYGYTF
CDR3 DNA: TGTGCCAGCAGCTTAAGGGACCTTGAGGGCTATGGCTACACCTTC

V gene: TRBV19
J gene: TRBJ2-4
D gene: .
clone size: few
CDR3 protein: CASSIGQPGNIQYF
CDR3 DNA: TGTGCCAGTAGTATTGGCCAGCCGGGGAACATTCAGTACTTC

V gene: TRBV2
J gene: TRBJ2-6
D gene: .
clone size: .
CDR3 protein: CASGGNVLTF
CDR3 DNA: TGTGCCAGCGGGGGCAACGTCCTGACTTTC

V gene: TRBV9
J gene: TRBJ2-6
D gene: .
clone size: .
CDR3 protein: CASSVGAGSSGANVLTF
CDR3 DNA: TGTGCCAGCAGCGTAGGGGCCGGTTCCTCTGGGGCCAACGTCCTGACTTTC

V gene: TRBV28
J gene: TRBJ2-5
D gene: .
clone size: .
CDR3 protein: CASSPIGDPQETQYF
CDR3 DNA: TGTGCCAGCAGTCCCATAGGGGACCCACAAGAGACCCAGTACTTC

V gene: TRBV11-3
J gene: TRBJ2-2
D gene: .
clone size: .
CDR3 protein: CASSLRETGELFF
CDR3 DNA: TGTGCCAGCAGCTTAAGGGAAACCGGGGAGCTGTTTTTT

V gene: TRBV28
J gene: TRBJ1-1
D gene: .
clone size: .
CDR3 protein: CASRSERVNTEAFF
CDR3 DNA: TGTGCCAGCAGGTCCGAGAGGGTGAACACTGAAGCTTTCTTT

V gene: TRBV4-2
J gene: TRBJ2-7
D gene: .
clone size: .
CDR3 protein: CASSQLGEAGYEQYF
CDR3 DNA: TGTGCCAGCAGCCAACTCGGGGAGGCTGGGTACGAGCAATACTTC

V gene: TRBV5-4
J gene: TRBJ2-2
D gene: .
clone size: once
CDR3 protein: CASSYRPGGGELFF
CDR3 DNA: TGTGCCAGCAGCTACCGTCCCGGCGGCGGGGAGCTGTTTTTT

V gene: TRBV28
J gene: TRBJ2-4
D gene: TRBD1
clone size: .
CDR3 protein: CASSLLGTVTLGDIQYF
CDR3 DNA: TGTGCCAGCAGTTTATTAGGGACAGTCACTCTTGGGGACATTCAGTACTTC

V gene: TRBV9
J gene: TRBJ2-7
D gene: TRBD1
clone size: .
CDR3 protein: CASSAGTGDGYEQYF
CDR3 DNA: TGTGCCAGCAGCGCGGGGACAGGGGATGGCTACGAGCAGTACTTC

V gene: TRBV11-1
J gene: TRBJ1-1
D gene: .
clone size: .
CDR3 protein: CASSLTRGGTEAFF
CDR3 DNA: TGTGCCAGCAGCTTAACAAGAGGGGGCACTGAAGCTTTCTTT

V gene: TRBV10-3
J gene: TRBJ1-6
D gene: .
clone size: .
CDR3 protein: CAISEWGSPLHF
CDR3 DNA: TGTGCCATCAGTGAGTGGGGTTCACCCCTCCACTTT

V gene: TRBV5-1
J gene: TRBJ2-1
D gene: TRBD1
clone size: .
CDR3 protein: CASSSQQGAGEQFF
CDR3 DNA: TGCGCCAGCAGCTCACAACAGGGGGCGGGTGAGCAGTTCTTC

V gene: TRBV4-3
J gene: TRBJ2-2
D gene: .
clone size: .
CDR3 protein: CASSQERGDTGELFF
CDR3 DNA: TGCGCCAGCAGCCAAGAGAGGGGAGACACCGGGGAGCTGTTTTTT

V gene: TRBV11-3
J gene: TRBJ2-2
D gene: .
clone size: few
CDR3 protein: CASSPWSGELFF
CDR3 DNA: TGTGCCAGCAGCCCATGGAGCGGGGAGCTGTTTTTT

V gene: TRBV6-4
J gene: TRBJ1-1
D gene: TRBD1
clone size: .
CDR3 protein: CASRQGDGTEAFF
CDR3 DNA: TGTGCCTCCCGACAGGGGGACGGCACTGAAGCTTTCTTT

V gene: TRBV11-3
J gene: TRBJ2-7
D gene: .
clone size: .
CDR3 protein: CASSLPGRTHEQYF
CDR3 DNA: TGTGCCAGCAGCTTACCGGGTAGGACACACGAGCAGTACTTC

V gene: TRBV21-1
J gene: TRBJ2-5
D gene: .
clone size: .
CDR3 protein: CASSKDRRVKETQYF
CDR3 DNA: TGTGCCAGCAGCAAAGACAGACGGGTGAAGGAGACCCAGTACTTC

V gene: TRBV13
J gene: TRBJ2-7
D gene: TRBD1
clone size: .
CDR3 protein: CASSEPRTGSYEQYF
CDR3 DNA: TGTGCCAGCAGCGAGCCCAGGACAGGCTCCTACGAGCAGTACTTC

V gene: TRBV6-4
J gene: TRBJ2-3
D gene: TRBD2
clone size: .
CDR3 protein: CASSDSGSGGTDTQYF
CDR3 DNA: TGTGCCAGCAGTGACAGCGGTAGCGGGGGCACAGATACGCAGTATTTT

V gene: TRBV6-5
J gene: TRBJ2-3
D gene: .
clone size: .
CDR3 protein: CASSYLADSTDTQYF
CDR3 DNA: TGTGCCAGCAGTTACTTGGCGGATTCCACAGATACGCAGTATTTT

V gene: TRBV20-1
J gene: TRBJ2-3
D gene: TRBD1
clone size: .
CDR3 protein: CSASPGQGTDTQYF
CDR3 DNA: TGCAGTGCCAGTCCGGGACAGGGCACAGATACGCAGTATTTT

V gene: TRBV19
J gene: TRBJ2-7
D gene: TRBD2
clone size: .
CDR3 protein: CASSLGTSGSYEQYF
CDR3 DNA: TGTGCCAGTAGTCTCGGGACTAGCGGATCCTACGAGCAGTACTTC

V gene: TRBV14
J gene: TRBJ1-2
D gene: TRBD1
clone size: .
CDR3 protein: CASSPFTGDYGYTF
CDR3 DNA: TGTGCCAGCAGCCCTTTTACAGGGGACTATGGCTACACCTTC

V gene: TRBV9
J gene: TRBJ2-7
D gene: .
clone size: few
CDR3 protein: CASSVGYEQYF
CDR3 DNA: TGTGCCAGCAGCGTAGGATACGAGCAGTACTTC

V gene: TRBV12-3/TRBV12-4
J gene: TRBJ2-1
D gene: TRBD1
clone size: .
CDR3 protein: CASSFPHRGQFF
CDR3 DNA: TGTGCCAGCAGTTTCCCCCACAGGGGGCAGTTCTTC

V gene: TRBV5-1
J gene: TRBJ1-2
D gene: TRBD1
clone size: .
CDR3 protein: CASSFSMDRGNYGYTF
CDR3 DNA: TGCGCCAGCAGCTTCTCAATGGACAGGGGGAACTATGGCTACACCTTC

V gene: TRBV7-2
J gene: TRBJ2-3
D gene: TRBD2
clone size: few
CDR3 protein: CASSLTSGAPRITQYF
CDR3 DNA: TGTGCCAGCAGCCTGACTAGCGGGGCCCCCCGCATCACGCAGTATTTT

V gene: TRBV28
J gene: TRBJ1-2
D gene: .
clone size: .
CDR3 protein: CASRPDIDSFYGYTF
CDR3 DNA: TGTGCCAGCAGACCTGATATAGACAGTTTCTATGGCTACACCTTC

V gene: TRBV10-3
J gene: TRBJ1-2
D gene: .
clone size: .
CDR3 protein: CAISVWGLGYGYTF
CDR3 DNA: TGTGCCATCAGTGTTTGGGGGCTTGGCTATGGCTACACCTTC

V gene: TRBV11-1
J gene: TRBJ1-2
D gene: .
clone size: .
CDR3 protein: CASSPSGPAIGYTF
CDR3 DNA: TGTGCCAGCAGCCCTTCGGGTCCGGCGATAGGCTACACCTTC

V gene: TRBV19
J gene: TRBJ2-2
D gene: .
clone size: once
CDR3 protein: CASSIAGVTGELFF
CDR3 DNA: TGTGCCAGTAGTATAGCAGGGGTCACCGGGGAGCTGTTTTTT

V gene: TRBV6-2/TRBV6-3
J gene: TRBJ1-1
D gene: TRBD1
clone size: few
CDR3 protein: CASSPRAGGPEAFF
CDR3 DNA: TGTGCCAGCAGTCCCCGGGCAGGGGGCCCTGAAGCTTTCTTT

V gene: TRBV3-1/TRBV3-2
J gene: TRBJ2-3
D gene: .
clone size: .
CDR3 protein: CASSQQADTQYF
CDR3 DNA: TGTGCCAGCAGCCAACAGGCAGATACGCAATATTTT

V gene: TRBV5-5
J gene: TRBJ1-4
D gene: .
clone size: .
CDR3 protein: CASSLARRTEKLFF
CDR3 DNA: TGTGCCAGCAGCTTGGCCAGGCGAACAGAAAAACTGTTTTTT